This TCR beta chain was profiled in a study of shared clonotypes between healthy human individuals. Generated by immunoSEQ multiplex PCR, the TCRdb table keeps only in-frame clones and is missing some. There are roughly 1,100,000 clones in the sample; about 74% occur only once, and approximately 1.5% lies in the top ten. CDR1 and CDR2 from the germline V gene are KGHSH and LQKENI. Trimming took 0 bases from V and 0 from J, leaving 10 bases between them. CDR3 length equals 16 residues. Donors comprised healthy HIV-negative adults lacking recent acute infections or vaccinations. Sequencing was carried out using memory CD4+ T cells sorted from blood. The subset here: CD45RA-negative fraction. This receptor was obtained from a man between 18 and 29 years old in good health. The V call is TRBV18, the J call TRBJ2-3, with D unresolved. Here the CDR3 reads CASSPPRLPSTDTQYF. The CDR3 DNA follows: TGTGCCAGCTCACCACCGCGCCTACCGAGCACAGATACGCAGTATTTT.